This TCR beta chain was sequenced in a study of cytomegalovirus exposure and HLA in healthy donors. Study results and limitations: Some TCR beta chains (around 180 of them) were listed as cytomegalovirus-associated.

The protocol was immunoSEQ multiplex PCR, while the TCRdb copy is restricted to in-frame clones and leaves out a portion. The table includes fewer than 350,000 clones, roughly 90% detected once. CDR1 is MGHRA, CDR2 YSYEKL, per germline. This CDR3 has 16 amino acids. Trimming took off 0 bases at V and 3 bases at J, with 11 bases between the two ends. As regards this clone: The antigen remains unidentified.

This sequence originates from a woman aged 18 to 35 in good health and CMV-seronegative. Sequenced: PBMCs. The chain recombines TRBV4-1 with TRBJ2-2; D is perhaps TRBD2 (5 bases). The CDR3 loop is CASSQEGGGDTGELFF. As DNA, the CDR3 is TGCGCCAGCAGCCAAGAAGGAGGCGGAGACACCGGGGAGCTGTTTTTT.